The sequence of this TCR beta chain was determined in a study of PD-L1 blockade in urothelial cancer (TCRdb year 2017). General notes on the study: Therapy was started in the mid-2010s for all patients, and atezolizumab 1,200 mg was administered intravenously every 3 weeks. About 90% of the 29 patients were identified as males with urothelial cancer of bladder origin, and a prior smoking history was reported by 18 of 29 patients. Patients had an ECOG performance status of 0 or 1 and had received between 0 and 3 prior chemotherapy regimens. Blood samples were analyzed at two time points: 3 weeks after treatment start (second dose) and 6 weeks after treatment start. A median of 141,255 T cells and 65,000 to 90,000 unique TCRs was obtained from blood samples, and a median clonality of about 0.08 was observed. The study, an exploratory multi-omic analysis, examined somatic, immune and clinical correlates of response to PD-L1 blockade with atezolizumab in urothelial cancer. Pretreatment tumor samples, along with matched peripheral blood serially collected before and after atezolizumab treatment, were subjected to TCR sequencing. Durable clinical benefit was defined as progression-free survival longer than 6 months, and TCR features were also tested against progression-free and overall survival. In the same patients, whole exome sequencing and RNA sequencing of pretreatment tumors were performed in addition to TCR sequencing. About 10 patients reached durable clinical benefit, while some 20 patients did not. Pretreatment blood TCR-seq was available for 30 or so patients, at least one posttreatment blood collection was obtained for about 24 patients, and tumor TCR-seq was available for about 24 patients. Findings and caveats that apply to the study as a whole: Because the sample size was small (n ≈ 27) and many exploratory analyses were performed, the results are intended to be hypothesis-generating. Patients with durable benefit showed greater expansion of tumor-associated TCR clones in peripheral blood 3 weeks after starting treatment (n of about 20, p = 0.022). A pretreatment peripheral blood TCR clonality below the median was linked to improved progression-free and overall survival.

The CDR3 sequence holds 17 residues, the cysteine and phenylalanine included. Of the read, only the CDR3 DNA is kept; its 51 bases are in frame from base 1. The V and J ends are trimmed by 1 base and 10 bases, leaving 20 bases between them. The germline V gene supplies CDR1 LGHNA and CDR2 YNFKEQ. Each PCR received spiked-in synthetic TCR analog templates so that absolute template abundance could be estimated from read counts. The immunoSEQ assay used bias-controlled V and J gene primers to amplify TCRbeta CDR3 regions from genomic DNA. Rearranged TCRbeta segments were sequenced at approximately 20X coverage. The authors processed their data as follows. Sequencing errors were corrected by clustering and CDR3s were annotated against IMGT to assign V, D and J genes. Downstream analyses used only productive TCRbeta rearrangements and left out out-of-frame or stop-codon sequences. To compute clonality, Shannon entropy was normalized by the log of the number of unique productive sequences and then subtracted from one. Fisher's exact test with Benjamini-Hochberg correction, using a cutoff of adjusted p below 0.01, was how clones that differed between time points or between blood and tumor were identified. The table was pulled from immuneACCESS by TCRdb, which kept in-frame rearrangements only. Such tables lose some clones; where checked, under half of the loss comes from unresolved V genes, and the rest has no known cause. V and J calls and clone size are copied from that table; D and trimming were computed from the DNA. In this sample the table shows 85,000 to 95,000 clones, nearly 90% of which occur a single time. Of the sample, around 1.6% is held by the ten largest clones.

Comment on this clone: Its antigen has not been determined. Qualities for individual bases were not recorded, and no much larger clone is one base off.

Explained via the paper, the time point label denotes: pretreatment peripheral blood. A cohort of about 27 patients with locally advanced or metastatic urothelial carcinoma, treated at Memorial Sloan Kettering on a trial protocol, was included. Peripheral blood mononuclear cells were collected pretreatment and during treatment, with between 1 and 8 total time points obtained per patient. The Qiagen DNeasy Blood extraction kit was used to purify genomic DNA from total PBMCs and tumor samples. PBMCs were collected pretreatment and during treatment and were isolated and stored as previously described.

The rearrangement joined TRBV4-2 to TRBJ1-6; TRBD1 is a possible D gene, resting on 6 matching bases. The sample was PBMCs, taken around atezolizumab (anti-PD-L1) treatment. The clonotype comes from a man in his 60s with urothelial cancer. The CDR3 protein sequence reads: CASSQGEGEGSISPLHF. The DNA sequence is given as TGTGCCAGCAGCCAAGGCGAGGGGGAAGGGTCGATATCACCCCTCCACTTT.